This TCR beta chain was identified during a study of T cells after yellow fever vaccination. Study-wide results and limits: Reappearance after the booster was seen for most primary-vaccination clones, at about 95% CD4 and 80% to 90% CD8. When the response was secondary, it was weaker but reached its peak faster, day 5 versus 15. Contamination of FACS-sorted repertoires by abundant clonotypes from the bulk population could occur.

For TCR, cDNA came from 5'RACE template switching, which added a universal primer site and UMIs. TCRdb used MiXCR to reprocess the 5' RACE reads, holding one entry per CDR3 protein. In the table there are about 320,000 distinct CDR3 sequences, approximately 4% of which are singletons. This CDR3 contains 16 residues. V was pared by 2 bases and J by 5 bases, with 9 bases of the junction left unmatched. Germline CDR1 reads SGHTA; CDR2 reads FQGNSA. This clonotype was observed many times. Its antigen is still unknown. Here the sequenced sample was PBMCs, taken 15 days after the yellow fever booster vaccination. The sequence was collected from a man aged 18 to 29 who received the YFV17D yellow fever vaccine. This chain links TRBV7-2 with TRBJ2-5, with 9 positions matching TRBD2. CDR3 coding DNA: TGTGCCAGCAGCTTAATGGGCGGGGGGGCCTTGGAGACCCAGTACTTC. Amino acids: CASSLMGGGALETQYF.